A selection of T cell receptor beta chains follows, all from one sample in a study of blood T cell repertoires in COVID-19. Here immunoSEQ multiplex PCR was the method, and the copy in TCRdb shows in-frame clones only, minus some. The sample gives about 86,000 clones, 85% to 90% of which show up once; approximately 1% is in the top ten. The sample taken for sequencing was peripheral blood. Every receptor here comes from a human donor in a cohort sampled during active COVID-19. Both conserved end residues are part of each CDR3. A D gene is named only where the DNA matches it firmly. Part of the rows lack a size; the others show once, few, many or a class for expanded clones.

>TRBJ2-7|few|TRBV5-8|TRBD1
CASSLWTGSSYEQYF
TGTGCCAGCAGCTTGTGGACAGGTTCCTCCTACGAGCAGTACTTC
>TRBJ1-1|NA|TRBV9|TRBD1
CASSGDRGEAFF
TGTGCCAGCAGCGGAGACAGGGGAGAGGCTTTCTTT
>TRBJ1-5|NA|TRBV19|NA
CASSILSQPQHF
TGTGCCAGTAGTATTTTGAGTCAGCCCCAGCATTTT
>TRBJ1-5|NA|TRBV28|NA
CASSFRRGHQPQHF
TGTGCCAGCAGTTTTCGGAGAGGGCATCAGCCCCAGCATTTT
>TRBJ2-1|NA|TRBV7-2|NA
CASSFMRLIANEQFF
TGTGCCAGCAGCTTTATGAGACTTATAGCGAATGAGCAGTTCTTC
>TRBJ2-5|few|TRBV19|TRBD1
CATARDRAGTQYF
TGTGCCACAGCGCGGGACAGGGCAGGGACCCAGTACTTC
>TRBJ2-1|NA|TRBV10-2|TRBD2
CASRGASGAQLGSSYNEQFF
TGCGCCAGCAGGGGGGCTAGCGGGGCCCAGTTGGGGAGCTCCTACAATGAGCAGTTCTTC
>TRBJ1-1|NA|TRBV5-1|NA
CASSRDTEAFF
TGCGCCAGCAGCCGTGACACTGAAGCTTTCTTT
>TRBJ1-2|NA|TRBV4-1|TRBD1
CASSQKQGAGGYTF
TGCGCCAGCAGCCAAAAACAGGGGGCAGGTGGCTACACCTTC
>TRBJ2-1|once|TRBV11-1|NA
CASSSLLENEQFF
TGTGCCAGCAGCTCCCTACTAGAGAATGAGCAGTTCTTC
>TRBJ1-6|NA|TRBV10-3|TRBD1
CAISEPGQGDSPLHF
TGTGCCATCAGTGAACCGGGACAGGGGGATTCACCCCTCCACTTT
>TRBJ1-6|once|TRBV4-1|NA
CASSQEAGPNSPLHF
TGCGCCAGCAGCCAAGAGGCAGGTCCTAATTCACCCCTCCACTTT
>TRBJ2-2|NA|TRBV7-9|TRBD1
CASLTDRTLTGELFF
TGTGCCAGCCTTACGGACAGGACACTCACCGGGGAGCTGTTTTTT
>TRBJ2-5|NA|TRBV19|NA
CASSDSQETQYF
TGTGCCAGTAGTGATAGCCAAGAGACCCAGTACTTC
>TRBJ2-1|once|TRBV5-8|NA
CASSLGTAYNEQFF
TGTGCCAGCAGCTTGGGGACAGCCTACAATGAGCAGTTCTTC
>TRBJ2-1|NA|TRBV5-1|NA
CASSPLYGGRSYNEQFF
TGCGCCAGCAGCCCCCTGTATGGGGGGAGGTCCTACAATGAGCAGTTCTTC
>TRBJ2-1|NA|TRBV18|NA
CASSPPSYNEQFF
TGTGCCAGCTCACCTCCATCCTACAATGAGCAGTTCTTC
>TRBJ2-7|NA|TRBV5-4|TRBD2
CASGRGSSYEQYF
TGTGCAAGCGGGAGAGGTAGCTCCTACGAGCAGTACTTC
>TRBJ2-3|once|TRBV28|NA
CASSLDSAGDTDTQYF
TGTGCCAGCAGCCTGGACAGTGCGGGGGACACAGATACGCAGTATTTT
>TRBJ2-7|NA|TRBV4-1|TRBD1
CASSQGPGQQYEQYF
TGCGCCAGCAGCCAAGGGCCGGGACAGCAGTACGAGCAGTACTTC
>TRBJ1-5|once|TRBV28|NA
CASSQRGISSNQPQHF
TGTGCCAGCAGTCAAAGGGGGATCAGTAGCAATCAGCCCCAGCATTTT
>TRBJ2-7|NA|TRBV4-2|TRBD2
CASSSGLAGGPDGEQYF
TGTGCCAGCAGCTCCGGACTAGCGGGAGGGCCCGATGGCGAGCAGTACTTC
>TRBJ2-1|NA|TRBV6-5|NA
CASSFLAELDNEQFF
TGTGCCAGCAGTTTTTTAGCGGAGCTCGACAATGAGCAGTTCTTC
>TRBJ1-1|NA|TRBV11-2|TRBD1
CASSLDLDRVGEAFF
TGTGCCAGCAGCTTAGACTTAGACAGGGTGGGTGAAGCTTTCTTT
>TRBJ1-2|NA|TRBV24-1|TRBD1
CATLNRDRGQDGYTF
TGTGCCACCCTCAACCGGGACAGGGGGCAGGATGGCTACACCTTC
>TRBJ2-7|NA|TRBV28|NA
CASSSQRTGGSSYEQYF
TGTGCCAGCAGTTCACAAAGGACAGGAGGGAGCTCCTACGAGCAGTACTTC
>TRBJ2-1|NA|TRBV27|TRBD2
CASSFGLAGVNEQFF
TGTGCCAGCAGTTTCGGACTAGCGGGAGTCAATGAGCAGTTCTTC
>TRBJ1-1|many|TRBV10-3|NA
CAISERQASTEAFF
TGTGCCATCAGTGAGAGACAGGCGAGCACTGAAGCTTTCTTT
>TRBJ2-5|NA|TRBV28|TRBD2
CASSLALAGVGETQYF
TGTGCCAGCAGTTTGGCCTTAGCGGGAGTAGGTGAGACCCAGTACTTC